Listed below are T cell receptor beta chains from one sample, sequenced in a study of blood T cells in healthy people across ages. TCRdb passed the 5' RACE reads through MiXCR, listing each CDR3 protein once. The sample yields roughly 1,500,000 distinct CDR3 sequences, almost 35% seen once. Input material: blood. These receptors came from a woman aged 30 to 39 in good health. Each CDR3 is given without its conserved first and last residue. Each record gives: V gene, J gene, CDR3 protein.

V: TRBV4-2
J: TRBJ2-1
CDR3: ASSQADGTALNEQF

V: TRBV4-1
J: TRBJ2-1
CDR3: ASSEASNNGYNEQF

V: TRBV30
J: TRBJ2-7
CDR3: AWIGGGASYEQY

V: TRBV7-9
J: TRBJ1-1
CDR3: ASSLAGTGGNTEAF

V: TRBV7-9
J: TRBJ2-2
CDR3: ASSSRGRDTGELF

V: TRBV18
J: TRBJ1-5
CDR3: ASSLGTGEGPQH

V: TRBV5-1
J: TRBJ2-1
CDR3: ASSLGGSPGQGRHYEQF

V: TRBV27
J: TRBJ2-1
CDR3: ASIRPGRGEQF

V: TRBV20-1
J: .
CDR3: SATGRGALPYEQY

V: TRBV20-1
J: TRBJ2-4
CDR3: SARVPIRDRNIQY

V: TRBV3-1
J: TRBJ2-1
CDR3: ASTLAGAGNEQF

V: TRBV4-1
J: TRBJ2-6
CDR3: ASSQEGWRGGRSGANVLT

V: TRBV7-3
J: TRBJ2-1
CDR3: ASSFGLGYEQF

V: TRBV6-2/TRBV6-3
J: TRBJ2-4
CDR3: ASSYSMSGRAENIQY

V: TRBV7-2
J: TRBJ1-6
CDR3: ASSLLGQHNSPLH

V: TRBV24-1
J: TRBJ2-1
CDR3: ATSDGTSGNEQF

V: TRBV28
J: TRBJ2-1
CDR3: ASSSTRNGAGGEQF

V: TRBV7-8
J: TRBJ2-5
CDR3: ASSLEYSSQETQY

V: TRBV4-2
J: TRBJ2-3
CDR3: ASSQGVGRGNTQY

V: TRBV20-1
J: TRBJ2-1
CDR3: SDNSGPSYNEQF

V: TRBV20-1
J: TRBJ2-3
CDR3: SARLAGARTLTDTQY

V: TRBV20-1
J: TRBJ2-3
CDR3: SARGHLSTDTQY

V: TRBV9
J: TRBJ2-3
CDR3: ASSLSGGLRGY

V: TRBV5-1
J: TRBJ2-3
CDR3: ASSFGGPLTDTQY

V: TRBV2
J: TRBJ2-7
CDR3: ASSVDSQGLYEQY

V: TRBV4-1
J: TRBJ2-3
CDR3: VSSQLGQTSDTQY

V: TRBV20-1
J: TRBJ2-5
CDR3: SAGQGAGETQY

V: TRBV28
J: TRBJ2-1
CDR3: AGSLTISYNEQF

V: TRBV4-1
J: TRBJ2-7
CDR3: ASSIRGGYEQY

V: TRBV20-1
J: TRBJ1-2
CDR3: SAIIFGAGASSYT

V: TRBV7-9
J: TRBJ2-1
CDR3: ASSLKLGTSDNEQF

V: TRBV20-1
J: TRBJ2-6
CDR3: SATSTRQADSGANVLT

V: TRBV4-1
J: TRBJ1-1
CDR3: ASSHPLGSEAF

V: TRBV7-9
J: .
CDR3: ASSLGTSVHEQY

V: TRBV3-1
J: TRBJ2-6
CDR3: ASSPRDQRAGANVLT

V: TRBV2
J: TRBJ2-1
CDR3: ASSLLTPSINEQF

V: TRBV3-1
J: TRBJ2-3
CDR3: ASSQVAGAPQY

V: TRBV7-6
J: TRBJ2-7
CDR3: ASSSGSYSYEQY

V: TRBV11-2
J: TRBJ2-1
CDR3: ASSLAHVSSYNEQF

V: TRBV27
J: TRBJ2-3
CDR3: ACSERDPDTQY

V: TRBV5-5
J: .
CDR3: ASSKGLAGGGVAKTQY

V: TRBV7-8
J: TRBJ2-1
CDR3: ASSYVTGIYNEQF

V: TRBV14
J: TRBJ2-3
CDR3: ASSRGGNGDTQY

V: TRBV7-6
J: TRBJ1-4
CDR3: ASSLVGSGGEKLF

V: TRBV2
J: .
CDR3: ASSGSASFKEETQY